The 26 T cell receptor beta chains below come from one sample, sequenced in a study of a mutant IDH1 vaccine in newly diagnosed glioma. The antigens these receptors bind are not known. Specified time point: week 35, safety follow-up. The content of each vaccine dose was 300 ug of mutant IDH1 20-mer peptide, and topical imiquimod accompanied it. The method was immunoSEQ multiplex PCR; TCRdb's version includes in-frame clones alone and lacks a portion of them. The sample lists about 31,000 clones; around 80% were seen once. This specimen was PBMCs, taken from a glioma patient whose treatment included an IDH1 peptide vaccine. These receptors all come from a woman in her thirties or forties with glioma.

The chain links TRBV15 to TRBJ2-1; D perhaps matches TRBD2 (5 bases). Per the germline V gene, CDR1 is LNHNV and CDR2 is YYDKDF (reference sequence). The CDR3 has 13 amino acids. V was shortened by 5 bases and J by 12 bases, with 17 bases between the two germline ends. CDR3 in amino acids: CATSADPDGGQFF. CDR3 bases: TGTGCCACCAGCGCCGATCCGGACGGAGGGCAGTTCTTC.

V and J are TRBV15 and TRBJ1-1, with D tentatively TRBD1 (5 bases). The CDR3 is made up of 13 amino acids. Germline loops: CDR1 LNHNV, CDR2 YYDKDF (reference sequence). V was shortened by 0 bases and J by 5 bases, with 7 bases between the two germline ends. The CDR3 loop is CATSRDRGTEAFF. CDR3 nucleotide sequence: TGTGCCACCAGCAGAGATCGGGGGACTGAAGCTTTCTTT.

The chain joins TRBV18 to TRBJ1-5; no reliable D call. Trimming took off 5 bases at V and 4 bases at J, with 15 bases between the two ends. CDR3 length: 15 residues. CDR1 and CDR2 (germline): KGHSH, LQKENI. As DNA, the CDR3 is TGTGCCAGCTCAGATTCCGGGTTCAGGAATCAGCCCCAGCATTTT. Its protein product is CASSDSGFRNQPQHF.

The V gene is TRBV15, the J gene TRBJ1-5, with D perhaps matching TRBD1 (6 bases). The CDR3 is 16 amino acids. The germline gives CDR1 LNHNV, CDR2 YYDKDF (reference sequence). The V end was cut by 0 bases, the J end by 1 base, with 10 bases between. The CDR3, as DNA: TGTGCCACCAGCAGAGATTACAGGGCGAGCAATCAGCCCCAGCATTTT. Its protein is CATSRDYRASNQPQHF.

This chain connects TRBV30 to TRBJ1-5, with D perhaps matching TRBD1 (6 bases). Germline CDR1 reads GTSNPN; CDR2 reads SVGIG (reference sequence). The CDR3 is made up of 19 amino acids. V lost 2 bases to trimming and J lost 0 bases, with 23 bases between them. This CDR3 reads CAWSPRGLRGFFSNQPQHF. CDR3 sequence (DNA): TGTGCCTGGAGTCCGAGGGGCCTGAGGGGGTTTTTTAGCAATCAGCCCCAGCATTTT.

The CDR3 bases are TGTGCCAGCAGGTTCAGCATGCGGAATTCACCCCTCCACTTT. Protein: CASRFSMRNSPLHF. This rearrangement joins TRBV6-5 to TRBJ1-6; D is undetermined. This CDR3 spans 14 amino acids. V was clipped by 6 bases and J by 7 bases, with 13 bases between them. The germline gives CDR1 MNHEY, CDR2 SVGAGI.

V usage is TRBV7-8 and J usage is TRBJ2-1, with 8 bases lining up with TRBD1. There are 13 residues in the CDR3. V was clipped by 5 bases and J by 6 bases; unmatched bases: 3. Germline CDR1 SGHVS, CDR2 FQNEAQ. The CDR3 sequence is CASSTDRGNEQFF. As DNA, the CDR3 is TGTGCCAGCAGCACCGACAGGGGCAATGAGCAGTTCTTC.

J is TRBJ2-1 and V is TRBV7-2; D may match TRBD1 or TRBD2 (6 bases each). This CDR3 contains 16 residues. Germline CDR1 is SGHTA and CDR2 is FQGNSA. Trimming left V 2 bases short and J 4 bases short, with 15 bases between. The CDR3 protein is CASSLLAGGIYNEQFF. CDR3 coding DNA: TGTGCCAGCAGCTTACTTGCCGGGGGCATTTACAATGAGCAGTTCTTC.

This clone was recorded a few times. The CDR3 loop reads CASSQDGTNYGYTF. CDR3 in DNA: TGCGCCAGCAGCCAAGACGGAACCAACTATGGCTACACCTTC. This rearrangement joins TRBV5-1 to TRBJ1-2; no firm D call. This CDR3 comprises 14 residues. CDR1 is SGHRS, CDR2 YFSETQ, per germline. Deletions cut 4 bases from V and 2 bases from J, with 12 bases between.

This sequence joins TRBV19 and TRBJ1-1; 7 bases align to TRBD1. Trimming removed 7 bases from V and 3 bases from J; junction bases left unmatched: 8. CDR1 is LNHDA, CDR2 SQIVND, per germline (reference sequence). The CDR3 has 14 residues. The DNA of the CDR3 is TGTGCCAGTACCGACAGGGTGGGGTACACTGAAGCTTTCTTT. Translation: CASTDRVGYTEAFF. The full variable domain, rest sourced from reference TRBV19 and TRBJ1-1, is DGGITQSPKYLFRKEGQNVTLSCEQNLNHDAMYWYRQDPGQGLRLIYYSQIVNDFQKGDIAEGYSVSREKKESFPLTVTSAQKNPTAFYLCASTDRVGYTEAFFGQGTRLTVV.

The chain joins TRBV6-5 to TRBJ2-5, with D possibly matching TRBD1 (6 bases). The germline V and J ends were trimmed by 0 bases and 6 bases, with 17 bases remaining between them. The V gene's germline CDR1 is MNHEY and CDR2 SVGAGI. The CDR3 is 16 amino acids. CDR3 DNA: TGTGCCAGCAGTTACTCGAGCACAGGGTCTTCCAAGACCCAGTACTTC. Protein: CASSYSSTGSSKTQYF.

By sample fraction, this clone is medium-sized. V usage is TRBV18 and J usage is TRBJ1-1, with 7 bases identical to TRBD1. The germline V gene has CDR1 KGHSH and CDR2 LQKENI. The CDR3 runs to 15 residues. V lost 2 bases, J lost 1 base, and 4 bases stayed unmatched. The CDR3 is CASSPVQGPNTEAFF. The CDR3 DNA reads as TGTGCCAGCTCACCAGTACAGGGGCCGAACACTGAAGCTTTCTTT.

The J gene is TRBJ2-1, the V gene TRBV15; no firm D call. The V and J ends lost 5 bases and 2 bases respectively, with 16 bases between them. Per germline, CDR1 LNHNV and CDR2 YYDKDF (reference sequence). This CDR3 contains 16 residues. The CDR3 protein is CATSAGLGLAYNEQFF. The CDR3 nucleotides read TGTGCCACCAGCGCCGGTTTAGGATTAGCCTACAATGAGCAGTTCTTC. Filled out from reference TRBV15 and TRBJ2-1, the complete variable domain reads DAMVIQNPRYQVTQFGKPVTLSCSQTLNHNVMYWYQQKSSQAPKLLFHYYDKDFNNEADTPDNFQSRRPNTSFCFLDIRSPGLGDTAMYLCATSAGLGLAYNEQFFGPGTRLTVL.

V is TRBV10-2 and J is TRBJ1-2; tentatively, D is TRBD1 (5 bases). V was trimmed by 2 bases and J by 2 bases, leaving 9 bases between them. Germline-derived CDR1 and CDR2 are WSHSY and SAAADI. This CDR3 is built from 14 residues. This CDR3 is CASSEAGVNYGYTF. CDR3 DNA: TGCGCCAGCAGTGAGGCGGGGGTCAACTATGGCTACACCTTC.

This chain joins TRBV6-5 and TRBJ2-7; 10 positions agree with TRBD2. The V gene's germline CDR1 is MNHEY and CDR2 SVGAGI. The CDR3 has 12 amino acids. Trimming removed 10 bases from V and 4 bases from J; junction bases left unmatched: 4. The CDR3 reads CATLAGGYEQYF. CDR3 nucleotides: TGTGCCACCTTAGCGGGGGGTTACGAGCAGTACTTC.

J is TRBJ1-1 and V is TRBV6-1; 7 nucleotides agree with TRBD1. Germline CDR1 and CDR2: MNHNS and SASEGT. The CDR3 is 16 residues long. The V and J ends lost 3 bases and 5 bases, in that order; junction bases with no gene match: 12. In nucleotides, the CDR3 is TGTGCCAGCAGTGAGACAGGGTTCTCCGATGGGACTGAAGCTTTCTTT. Amino acid sequence: CASSETGFSDGTEAFF.

In DNA, the CDR3 is TGTGCCAGCAGCTTAACTTCGAGGAACCATCAGCCCCAGCATTTT. It translates to CASSLTSRNHQPQHF. The V gene is TRBV7-8, the J gene TRBJ1-5; no clear D. CDR1 is SGHVS, CDR2 FQNEAQ, per germline. Trimming cost V 2 bases and J 5 bases, with 13 bases left between them. There are 15 residues in the CDR3.

Only a few counts were recorded for this clone. The rearrangement links TRBV7-9 to TRBJ1-5; D not certain. The germline CDR1 and CDR2 sequences are SEHNR and FQNEAQ (reference sequence). CDR3 length equals 14 residues. V shed 1 base and J shed 1 base, with 5 bases lying between them. CDR3 residues: CASSLGESNQPQHF. DNA for the CDR3: TGTGCCAGCAGCTTAGGGGAGAGCAATCAGCCCCAGCATTTT.

The chain couples TRBV7-6 to TRBJ1-2; D is perhaps TRBD1 (6 bases). The CDR3 contains 13 residues. Trimming cost V 3 bases and J 4 bases, with 9 bases left between them. Germline CDR1 SGHVS, CDR2 FNYEAQ. As DNA, the CDR3 is TGTGCCAGCAGCTTGGGGGCGGGCTATGGCTACACCTTC. Translating it yields CASSLGAGYGYTF.

The chain is built from TRBV27 and TRBJ2-7, with D perhaps TRBD2 (6 bases). Germline values: CDR1 MNHEY, CDR2 SMNVEV (reference sequence). The CDR3 has 14 amino acids. The V end lost 0 bases, the J end lost 12 bases, and 18 bases lay between the germline ends. CDR3 bases: TGTGCCAGCAGTTTATCGAGGCGGGGCGGCCCTCTGTACTTC. This encodes CASSLSRRGGPLYF.

The chain is built from TRBV2 and TRBJ2-5; 13 nucleotides agree with TRBD2. Germline values: CDR1 SNHLY, CDR2 FYNNEI. V lost 6 bases to trimming and J lost 2 bases; unmatched junction nucleotides: 3. The CDR3 contains 15 residues. DNA of the CDR3: TGTGCCAGCAGGGGACTAGCGGGGCCTCAAGAGACCCAGTACTTC. Translating it yields CASRGLAGPQETQYF.

This clone was detected once. The chain has TRBV30 and TRBJ1-5, with D unresolved. The germline V gene encodes CDR1 GTSNPN and CDR2 SVGIG (reference sequence). The CDR3 is 14 amino acids. Trimming took 0 bases from V and 4 from J, leaving 10 bases between them. This chain's CDR3 is CAWSVRAYNQPQHF. The CDR3, as DNA: TGTGCCTGGAGTGTCCGGGCCTATAATCAGCCCCAGCATTTT.

The chain links TRBV6-5 to TRBJ2-7; 7 positions match TRBD1. V was pared by 4 bases and J by 4 bases, with 4 bases of the junction left unmatched. The CDR3 is 13 amino acids. Germline CDR1 reads MNHEY; CDR2 reads SVGAGI. This CDR3 reads CASSSPGQYEQYF. The CDR3 coding sequence is TGTGCCAGCAGTTCGCCGGGACAGTACGAGCAGTACTTC.

The chain uses TRBV9 and TRBJ2-1; 10 bases align to TRBD2. The CDR3 loop spans 15 amino acids. Losses at the gene ends were 3 bases for V and 7 bases for J; bases not matched to a gene: 7. Germline values: CDR1 SGDLS, CDR2 YYNGEE. CDR3: CASSAAGGPENEQFF. The DNA of the CDR3 is TGTGCCAGCAGCGCAGCGGGGGGGCCGGAAAATGAGCAGTTCTTC.

V usage is TRBV7-2 and J usage is TRBJ2-5; 10 positions agree with TRBD2. Germline V lookup: CDR1 SGHTA, CDR2 FQGNSA. V shed 1 base and J 7 bases; nucleotides not matched to a gene: 6. This CDR3 has 15 residues. CDR3 bases: TGTGCCAGCAGCTTAGAACTAGCGGGGCGAGCGACCCAGTACTTC. Translation: CASSLELAGRATQYF.

This chain links TRBV19 with TRBJ2-3; 9 bases agree with TRBD1. This CDR3 is built from 15 residues. CDR1 and CDR2 from the germline V gene are LNHDA and SQIVND (reference sequence). V was pared by 7 bases and J by 5 bases, with 10 bases of the junction left unmatched. DNA of the CDR3: TGTGCCAGTAAAAGTACACAGGGGGCCGGAGATACGCAGTATTTT. Encoded protein: CASKSTQGAGDTQYF.